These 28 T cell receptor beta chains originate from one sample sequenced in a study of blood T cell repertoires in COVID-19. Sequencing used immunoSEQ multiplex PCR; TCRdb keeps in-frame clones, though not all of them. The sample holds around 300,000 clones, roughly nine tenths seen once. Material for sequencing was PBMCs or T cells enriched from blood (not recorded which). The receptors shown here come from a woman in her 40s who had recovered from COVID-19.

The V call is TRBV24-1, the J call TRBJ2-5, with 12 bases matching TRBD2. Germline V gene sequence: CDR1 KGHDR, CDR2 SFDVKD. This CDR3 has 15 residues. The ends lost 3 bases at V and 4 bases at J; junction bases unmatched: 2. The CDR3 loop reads CATSDRTSGIETQYF. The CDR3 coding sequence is TGTGCCACCAGTGATAGGACTAGCGGGATAGAGACCCAGTACTTC.

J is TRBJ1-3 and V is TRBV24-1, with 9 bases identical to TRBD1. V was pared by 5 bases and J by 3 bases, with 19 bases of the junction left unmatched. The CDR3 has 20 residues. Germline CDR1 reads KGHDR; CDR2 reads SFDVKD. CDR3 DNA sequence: TGTGCCACCAGTGGCTTGGAGGAGGGGGGAGGGGACAGGGATGGAAACACCATATATTTT. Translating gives CATSGLEEGGGDRDGNTIYF.

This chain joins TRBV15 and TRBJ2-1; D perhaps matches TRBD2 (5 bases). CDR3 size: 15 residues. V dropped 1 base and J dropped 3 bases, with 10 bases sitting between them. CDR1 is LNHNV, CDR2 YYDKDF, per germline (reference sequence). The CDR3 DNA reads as TGTGCCACCAGCAGAGTGCTCGGGAACTACAATGAGCAGTTCTTC. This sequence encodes CATSRVLGNYNEQFF.

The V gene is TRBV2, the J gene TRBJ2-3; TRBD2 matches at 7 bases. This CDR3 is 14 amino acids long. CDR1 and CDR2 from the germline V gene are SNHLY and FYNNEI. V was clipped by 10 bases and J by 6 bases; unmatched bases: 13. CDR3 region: CATVRGEGWDTQYF. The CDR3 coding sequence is TGTGCCACGGTGCGAGGGGAGGGATGGGATACGCAGTATTTT.

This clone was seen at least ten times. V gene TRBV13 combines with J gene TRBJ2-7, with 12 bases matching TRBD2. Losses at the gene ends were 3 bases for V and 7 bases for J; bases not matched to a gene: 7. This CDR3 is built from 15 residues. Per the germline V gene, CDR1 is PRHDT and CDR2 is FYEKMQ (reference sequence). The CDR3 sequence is CASSFTSGRTREQYF. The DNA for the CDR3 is TGTGCCAGCAGCTTTACTAGCGGGAGGACACGGGAGCAGTACTTC.

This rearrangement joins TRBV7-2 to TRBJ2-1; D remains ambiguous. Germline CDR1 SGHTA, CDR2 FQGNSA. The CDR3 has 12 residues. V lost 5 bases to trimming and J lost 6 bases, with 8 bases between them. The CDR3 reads CASSTVGNEQFF. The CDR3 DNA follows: TGTGCCAGCAGCACAGTTGGCAATGAGCAGTTCTTC.

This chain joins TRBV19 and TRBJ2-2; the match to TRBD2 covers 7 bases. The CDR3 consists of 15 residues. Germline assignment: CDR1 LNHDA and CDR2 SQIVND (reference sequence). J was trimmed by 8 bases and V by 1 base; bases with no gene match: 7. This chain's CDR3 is CASSIVGRPGGELFF. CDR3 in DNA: TGTGCCAGTAGTATAGTCGGGAGGCCCGGGGGGGAGCTGTTTTTT.

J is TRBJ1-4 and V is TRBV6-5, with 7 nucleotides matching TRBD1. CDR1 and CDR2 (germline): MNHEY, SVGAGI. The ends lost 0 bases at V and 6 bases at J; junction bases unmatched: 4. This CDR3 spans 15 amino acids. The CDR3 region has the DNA TGTGCCAGCAGTTACTCGACAGGGAATCATGAAAAACTGTTTTTT. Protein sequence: CASSYSTGNHEKLFF.

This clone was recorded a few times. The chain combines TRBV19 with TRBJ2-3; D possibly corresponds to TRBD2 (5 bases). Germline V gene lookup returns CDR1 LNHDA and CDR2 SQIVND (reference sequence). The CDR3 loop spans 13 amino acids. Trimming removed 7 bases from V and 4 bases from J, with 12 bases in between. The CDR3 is CASNEGAADTQYF. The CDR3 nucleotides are TGTGCCAGTAACGAGGGAGCCGCAGATACGCAGTATTTT.

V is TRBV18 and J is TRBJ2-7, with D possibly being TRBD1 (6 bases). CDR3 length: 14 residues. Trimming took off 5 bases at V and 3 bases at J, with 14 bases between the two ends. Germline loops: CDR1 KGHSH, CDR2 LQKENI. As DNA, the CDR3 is TGTGCCAGCTCAGGGGGCCCGCTGGACTACGAGCAGTACTTC. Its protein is CASSGGPLDYEQYF.

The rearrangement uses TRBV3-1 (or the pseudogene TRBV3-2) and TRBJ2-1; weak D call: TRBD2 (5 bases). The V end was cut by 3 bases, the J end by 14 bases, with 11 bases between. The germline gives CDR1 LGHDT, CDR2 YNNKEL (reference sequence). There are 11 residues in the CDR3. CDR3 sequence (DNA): TGTGCCAGCAGCCATGTGGGAGTTGAGTTCTTC. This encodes CASSHVGVEFF.

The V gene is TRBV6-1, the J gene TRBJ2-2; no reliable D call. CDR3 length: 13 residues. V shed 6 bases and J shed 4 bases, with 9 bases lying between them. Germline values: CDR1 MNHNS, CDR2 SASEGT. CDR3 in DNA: TGTGCCAGCAGGGTAGAGATCACCGGGGAGCTGTTTTTT. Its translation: CASRVEITGELFF.

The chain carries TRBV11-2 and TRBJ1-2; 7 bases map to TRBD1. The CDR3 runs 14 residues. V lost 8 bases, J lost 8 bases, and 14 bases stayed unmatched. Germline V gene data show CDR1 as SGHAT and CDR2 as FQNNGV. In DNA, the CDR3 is TGTGCCAGCGGAGGGGACAGTCCTTCCTCAGGCTACACCTTC. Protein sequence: CASGGDSPSSGYTF.

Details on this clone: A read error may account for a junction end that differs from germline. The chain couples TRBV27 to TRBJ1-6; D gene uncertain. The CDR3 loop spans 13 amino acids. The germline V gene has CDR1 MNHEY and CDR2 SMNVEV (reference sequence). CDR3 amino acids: CASSFGSASPLRF. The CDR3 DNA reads TGTGCCAGCAGTTTCGGTAGCGCATCACCCCTCCGCTTT.

The CDR3 DNA reads as TGTGCCAGCAGTCGGACAACAAACTATGGCTACACCTTC. Its protein product is CASSRTTNYGYTF. The rearrangement joins TRBV28 to TRBJ1-2; perhaps TRBD1 as D (5 bases). The CDR3 has 13 residues. The germline V gene encodes CDR1 MDHEN and CDR2 SYDVKM. V lost 5 bases, J lost 2 bases, and 9 bases lay in between.

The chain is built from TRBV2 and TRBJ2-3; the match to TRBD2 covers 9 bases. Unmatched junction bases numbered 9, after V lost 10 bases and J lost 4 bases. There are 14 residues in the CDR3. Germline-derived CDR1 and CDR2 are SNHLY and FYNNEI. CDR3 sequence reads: CANSAGGRADTQYF. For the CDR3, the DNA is TGTGCCAATTCAGCGGGAGGCAGGGCAGATACGCAGTATTTT.

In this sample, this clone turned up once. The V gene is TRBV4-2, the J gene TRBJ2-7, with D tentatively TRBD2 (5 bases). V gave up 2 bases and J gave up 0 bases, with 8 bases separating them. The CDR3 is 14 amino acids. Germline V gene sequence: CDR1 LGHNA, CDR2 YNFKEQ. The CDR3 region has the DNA TGTGCCAGCAGCCAATTCCGGGGCTCCTACGAGCAGTACTTC. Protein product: CASSQFRGSYEQYF.

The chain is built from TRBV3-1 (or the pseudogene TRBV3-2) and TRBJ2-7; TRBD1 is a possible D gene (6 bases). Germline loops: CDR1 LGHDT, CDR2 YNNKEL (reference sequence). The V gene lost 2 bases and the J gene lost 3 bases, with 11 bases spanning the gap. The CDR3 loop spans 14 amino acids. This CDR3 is CASSQMGADYEQYF. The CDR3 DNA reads TGTGCCAGCAGCCAAATGGGGGCAGACTACGAGCAGTACTTC.

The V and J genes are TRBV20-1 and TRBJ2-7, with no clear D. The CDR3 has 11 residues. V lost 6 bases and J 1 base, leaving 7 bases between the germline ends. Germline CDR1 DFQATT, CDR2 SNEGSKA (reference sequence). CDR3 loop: CSAWSSYEQYF. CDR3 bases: TGCAGTGCCTGGAGTTCCTACGAGCAGTACTTC.

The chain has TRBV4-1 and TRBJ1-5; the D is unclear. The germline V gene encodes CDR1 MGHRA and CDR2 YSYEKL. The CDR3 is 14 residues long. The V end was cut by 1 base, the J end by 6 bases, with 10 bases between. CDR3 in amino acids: CASSQGAPRQPQHF. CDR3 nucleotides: TGCGCCAGCAGCCAAGGGGCCCCTCGTCAGCCCCAGCATTTT.

The CDR3 DNA reads as TGTGCCAGCAGCTACGGGGACAGGGGGACAGATACGCAGTATTTT. It specifies CASSYGDRGTDTQYF. The V gene is TRBV7-8, the J gene TRBJ2-3, with 11 bases lining up with TRBD1. The CDR3 runs to 15 residues. Germline CDR1 and CDR2: SGHVS and FQNEAQ. V shed 4 bases, J shed 3 bases, and the junction held 3 bases outside the gene matches.

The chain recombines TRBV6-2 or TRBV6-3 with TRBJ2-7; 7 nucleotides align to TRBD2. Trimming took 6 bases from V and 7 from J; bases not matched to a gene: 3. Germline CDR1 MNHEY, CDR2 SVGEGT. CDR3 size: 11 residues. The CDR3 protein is CASSWGGEQYF. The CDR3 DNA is TGTGCCAGCAGCTGGGGGGGTGAGCAGTACTTC.

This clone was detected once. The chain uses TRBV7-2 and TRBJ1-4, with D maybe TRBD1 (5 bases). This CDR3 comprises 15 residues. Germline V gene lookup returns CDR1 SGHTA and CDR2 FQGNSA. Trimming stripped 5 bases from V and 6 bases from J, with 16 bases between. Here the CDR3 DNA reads TGTGCCAGCAGCGTAAGGCATGTGACAGATGAAAAACTGTTTTTT. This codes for CASSVRHVTDEKLFF.

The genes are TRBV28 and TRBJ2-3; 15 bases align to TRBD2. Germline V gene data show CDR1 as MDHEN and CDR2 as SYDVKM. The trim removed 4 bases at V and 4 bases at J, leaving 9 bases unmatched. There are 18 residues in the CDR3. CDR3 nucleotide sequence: TGTGCCAGCAGTTCCCCGGGGACTAGCGGGAGGTCCGCAGATACGCAGTATTTT. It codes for CASSSPGTSGRSADTQYF.

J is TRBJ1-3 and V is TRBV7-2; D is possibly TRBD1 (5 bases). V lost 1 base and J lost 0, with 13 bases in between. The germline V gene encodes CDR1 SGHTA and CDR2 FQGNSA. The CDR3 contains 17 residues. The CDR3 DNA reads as TGTGCCAGCAGCTTAGTATCACAGGCATACTCTGGAAACACCATATATTTT. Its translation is CASSLVSQAYSGNTIYF.

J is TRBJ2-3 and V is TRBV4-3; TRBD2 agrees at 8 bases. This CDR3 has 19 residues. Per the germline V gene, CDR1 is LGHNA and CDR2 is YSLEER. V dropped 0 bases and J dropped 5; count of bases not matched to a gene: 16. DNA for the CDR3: TGCGCCAGCAGCCAAGAGGGTCGCTTTGGCGGGAGGAGGATAGATACGCAGTATTTT. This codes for CASSQEGRFGGRRIDTQYF.

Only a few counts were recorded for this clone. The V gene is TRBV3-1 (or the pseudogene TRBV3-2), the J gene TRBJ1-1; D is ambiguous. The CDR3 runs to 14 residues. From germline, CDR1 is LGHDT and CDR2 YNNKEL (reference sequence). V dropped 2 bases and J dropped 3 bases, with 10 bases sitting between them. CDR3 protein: CASSQSGGYTEAFF. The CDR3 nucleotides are TGTGCCAGCAGCCAAAGTGGAGGGTACACTGAAGCTTTCTTT.

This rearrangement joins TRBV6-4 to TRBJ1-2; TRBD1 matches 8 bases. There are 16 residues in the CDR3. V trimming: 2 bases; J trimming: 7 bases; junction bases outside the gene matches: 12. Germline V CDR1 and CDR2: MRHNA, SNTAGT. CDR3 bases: TGTGCCAGCAGTGACCCACTCCAGGGGGCCTTGGGTGGCTACACCTTC. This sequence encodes CASSDPLQGALGGYTF.